Listed here are 27 T cell receptor beta chains from one sample, sequenced in a study of identical twins. TCRdb recomputed calls from the 5' RACE reads with MiXCR, one row per CDR3 protein. The sample consists of 500,000 to 700,000 distinct CDR3 sequences, about 7.6% of them appearing once. These sequences were also reported in another study, on yellow fever vaccine responses in identical twins.

Input material: PBMCs. The receptors come from a woman aged 18-35 years in good health.

This clonotype was found a few times. CDR3 sequence: CASSSGTHSYNEQFF. The CDR3 nucleotides are TGCGCCAGCAGTTCCGGGACCCACTCCTACAATGAGCAGTTCTTC. The genes are TRBV5-1 and TRBJ2-1, with D possibly being TRBD1 or TRBD2 (5 bases each). Looked up from germline, CDR1 is SGHRS and CDR2 is YFSETQ. The length of the CDR3 is 15 residues. The V gene lost 5 bases and the J gene lost 0 bases, with 12 bases spanning the gap. Looking up the rest from reference TRBV5-1 and TRBJ2-1 gives the full variable domain: KAGVTQTPRYLIKTRGQQVTLSCSPISGHRSVSWYQQTPGQGLQFLFEYFSETQRNKGNFPGRFSGRQFSNSRSEMNVSTLELGDSALYLCASSSGTHSYNEQFFGPGTRLTVL.

The chain carries TRBV2 and TRBJ2-2; weak D call: TRBD2 (5 bases). Germline V gene data show CDR1 as SNHLY and CDR2 as FYNNEI. Trimming shortened V by 7 bases and J by 5 bases, and 14 bases separated the two germline ends. The CDR3 has 14 amino acids. CDR3 region: CASTQTTGTGELFF. CDR3 coding DNA: TGTGCCAGCACCCAAACCACGGGGACCGGGGAGCTGTTTTTT. The complete variable domain, with remaining parts taken from reference TRBV2 and TRBJ2-2, reads EPEVTQTPSHQVTQMGQEVILRCVPISNHLYFYWYRQILGQKVEFLVSFYNNEISEKSEIFDDQFSVERPDGSNFTLKIRSTKLEDSAMYFCASTQTTGTGELFFGEGSRLTVL.

This clonotype was counted between two and nine times. This rearrangement joins TRBV4-1 to TRBJ2-7; D call uncertain. The germline V and J ends were trimmed by 5 bases and 2 bases, with 13 bases remaining between them. The CDR3 spans 14 residues. From germline, CDR1 is MGHRA and CDR2 YSYEKL. In DNA form, the CDR3 reads TGCGCCAGCAGCACCCTCTCAGGCCCCTACGAGCAGTACGTC. This codes for CASSTLSGPYEQYV.

The genes are TRBV7-9 and TRBJ2-1; 8 bases match TRBD1. The V gene end was trimmed by 5 bases and the J gene end by 4 bases; junction bases not matched to a gene: 7. The CDR3 contains 15 residues. Germline V gene lookup returns CDR1 SEHNR and CDR2 FQNEAQ (reference sequence). The DNA of the CDR3 is TGTGCCAGCAGCACGGAGCGACAGGGGTACAATGAGCAGTTCTTC. The encoded protein is CASSTERQGYNEQFF.

This clonotype was detected ten times or more. J is TRBJ1-2 and V is TRBV9; D unresolved. V was pared by 5 bases and J by 4 bases, with 9 bases between. CDR3 length: 12 residues. Germline CDR1 and CDR2: SGDLS and YYNGEE. Here the CDR3 DNA reads TGTGCCAGCAGTGCTAATTCCTATGGCTACACCTTC. This encodes CASSANSYGYTF.

This chain links TRBV12-3 or TRBV12-4 with TRBJ2-3; D remains unclear. Trimming left V 4 bases short and J 0 bases short, with 11 bases between. The CDR3 totals 15 residues. The CDR3 spells CASSSFNPSTDTQYF. For the CDR3, the DNA is TGTGCCAGCAGTTCCTTCAATCCTAGCACAGATACGCAGTATTTT.

This clonotype was seen repeatedly, ten times or more. The chain joins TRBV12-3 or TRBV12-4 to TRBJ2-3; D is ambiguous. The germline V and J ends were trimmed by 6 bases and 1 base, with 14 bases remaining between them. The CDR3 has 15 amino acids. In DNA, the CDR3 is TGTGCCAGCAGCCTCAGACGTTTTGGCACAGATACGCAGTATTTT. Translating gives CASSLRRFGTDTQYF.

The chain couples TRBV10-3 to TRBJ2-5, with 9 nucleotides matching TRBD2. Germline values: CDR1 ENHRY, CDR2 SYGVKD. This CDR3 spans 15 amino acids. The V and J ends lost 6 bases and 3 bases, in that order; junction bases with no gene match: 8. As DNA, the CDR3 is TGTGCCATCAGGGATCCTAGCGGGGTTGAAGAGACCCAGTACTTC. This translates into CAIRDPSGVEETQYF.

This clonotype has ten or more counts. J is TRBJ2-3 and V is TRBV12-3 or TRBV12-4, with unresolved D. This CDR3 is 14 amino acids long. The V end lost 4 bases, the J end lost 3 bases, and 11 bases lay between the germline ends. CDR3 in DNA: TGTGCCAGCAGTTCCATGAAGAGAACAGATACGCAGTATTTT. Its translation: CASSSMKRTDTQYF.

This clonotype was counted only a few times. This chain connects TRBV2 to TRBJ1-5; D uncertain. The CDR3 is made up of 14 amino acids. CDR1 is SNHLY and CDR2 is FYNNEI in the germline V gene. Trimming cost V 4 bases and J 7 bases, with 14 bases left between them. The CDR3 coding sequence is TGTGCCAGCAGTGGCCGGGAAATCTGGCAGCCCCAGCATTTT. Its translation: CASSGREIWQPQHF.

This clonotype has a count of ten or more. The gene calls are TRBV4-1 and TRBJ1-2; weak D call: TRBD1 (6 bases). CDR1 is MGHRA, CDR2 YSYEKL, per germline. V was trimmed by 1 base and J by 2 bases, leaving 11 bases between them. CDR3 length equals 15 residues. The chain's CDR3 is CASSQGSQGNYGYTF. The CDR3 DNA reads TGCGCCAGCAGCCAAGGGAGTCAGGGGAACTATGGCTACACCTTC.

The chain employs TRBV10-3 and TRBJ2-1; TRBD2 aligns across 10 bases. V shed 9 bases, J shed 5 bases, and the junction held 4 bases outside the gene matches. Germline CDR1 and CDR2: ENHRY and SYGVKD. This CDR3 comprises 13 residues. In DNA, the CDR3 is TGTGCCATTACTAGCGGGAATGACAATGAGCAGTTCTTC. This gives the protein CAITSGNDNEQFF.

This clonotype was recorded at least ten times. The chain combines TRBV6-1 with TRBJ2-3; unclear D gene. Per the germline V gene, CDR1 is MNHNS and CDR2 is SASEGT. The V end was cut by 1 base, the J end by 2 bases, with 7 bases between. CDR3 length equals 14 residues. The CDR3 sequence is CASSEGSITDTQYF. The CDR3 nucleotides are TGTGCCAGCAGTGAAGGGTCGATCACAGATACGCAGTATTTT.

In its sample, this clonotype was seen many times. The rearrangement links TRBV5-1 to TRBJ1-6, with 9 bases lining up with TRBD1. The CDR3 consists of 14 residues. Germline CDR1 is SGHRS and CDR2 is YFSETQ. The V and J ends lost 3 bases and 7 bases, in that order; junction bases with no gene match: 2. CDR3 sequence reads: CASSSDRGNSPLHF. CDR3 nucleotides: TGCGCCAGCAGCTCGGACAGGGGAAATTCACCCCTCCACTTT.

This rearrangement joins TRBV29-1 to TRBJ2-7; 7 bases line up with TRBD2. From germline, CDR1 is SQVTM and CDR2 ANQGSEA. V trimming: 7 bases; J trimming: 0 bases; junction bases outside the gene matches: 12. The CDR3 loop spans 15 amino acids. The CDR3 region has the DNA TGCAGCGCCGAGGAGGCTAGCGGATTCTCCTACGAGCAGTACTTC. It translates to CSAEEASGFSYEQYF.

The V gene is TRBV27, the J gene TRBJ2-1; 12 bases fit TRBD2. The germline V gene encodes CDR1 MNHEY and CDR2 SMNVEV (reference sequence). Trimming at V came to 6 bases and at J to 9 bases, leaving 12 bases not matched to a gene. The CDR3 length is 16 residues. Here the CDR3 DNA reads TGTGCCAGCAGCTCCACGGCTAGCGGGAGGGTGGCTGAGCAGTTCTTC. It yields the protein CASSSTASGRVAEQFF.

This clonotype was recorded a few times. This rearrangement joins TRBV12-3 or TRBV12-4 to TRBJ2-7; D not certain. The CDR3 has 12 amino acids. V lost 4 bases and J 6 bases, leaving 10 bases between the germline ends. The CDR3 region is CASSYGSSEQYF. In DNA, the CDR3 is TGTGCCAGCAGTTACGGTTCGAGCGAGCAGTACTTC.

This clonotype showed up many times. The rearrangement joins TRBV29-1 to TRBJ1-3; 10 bases map to TRBD1. Germline-derived CDR1 and CDR2 are SQVTM and ANQGSEA. V dropped 5 bases and J dropped 7; count of bases not matched to a gene: 5. The CDR3 has 13 residues. For the CDR3, the DNA is TGCAGCGTTATCCCGGGACAGGGGAACACCATATATTTT. Its translation is CSVIPGQGNTIYF. Based on the CDR3 plus reference TRBV29-1 and TRBJ1-3, the full variable domain is SAVISQKPSRDICQRGTSLTIQCQVDSQVTMMFWYRQQPGQSLTLIATANQGSEATYESGFVIDKFPISRPNLTFSTLTVSNMSPEDSSIYLCSVIPGQGNTIYFGEGSWLTVV.

V is TRBV12-3 or TRBV12-4 and J is TRBJ1-1; TRBD1 might be the D (5 bases). This CDR3 region has 14 residues. The V and J ends lost 6 bases and 0 bases respectively, with 11 bases between them. The CDR3 here is CASSRDFLNTEAFF. As DNA, the CDR3 is TGTGCCAGCAGCCGGGACTTTTTGAACACTGAAGCTTTCTTT.

The table lists this clonotype with a few counts. This chain uses TRBV11-2 with TRBJ2-1; D is possibly TRBD2 (5 bases). V dropped 6 bases and J dropped 4 bases, with 16 bases sitting between them. The CDR3 runs to 15 residues. Germline CDR1 SGHAT, CDR2 FQNNGV. The CDR3 reads CASSWGLANYNEQFF. DNA of the CDR3: TGTGCCAGCAGTTGGGGTCTAGCAAATTACAATGAGCAGTTCTTC.

This sequence joins TRBV9 and TRBJ2-5; TRBD1 might be the D (6 bases). The length of the CDR3 is 16 residues. The V end was cut by 4 bases, the J end by 5 bases, with 21 bases between. Germline V gene sequence: CDR1 SGDLS, CDR2 YYNGEE. The CDR3 loop reads CASSPQTGGNGETQYF. The CDR3 bases are TGTGCCAGCAGCCCACAGACAGGTGGGAATGGTGAGACCCAGTACTTC.

This clonotype was observed many times. The chain carries TRBV12-3 or TRBV12-4 and TRBJ2-1; 7 bases line up with TRBD1. V dropped 3 bases and J dropped 3; count of bases not matched to a gene: 8. The CDR3 has 16 residues. The CDR3 sequence: CASSFNRGAIYNEQFF. The CDR3 bases are TGTGCCAGCAGTTTTAACAGGGGAGCGATCTACAATGAGCAGTTCTTC.

V and J are TRBV24-1 and TRBJ2-2; D ambiguous. The CDR3 runs to 14 residues. V dropped 3 bases and J dropped 6 bases, with 10 bases sitting between them. From germline, CDR1 is KGHDR and CDR2 SFDVKD. CDR3 coding DNA: TGTGCCACCAGTGATCCCCTCTCCTCCGGGGAGCTGTTTTTT. As protein: CATSDPLSSGELFF.

This clonotype was observed a few times. J is TRBJ2-7 and V is TRBV20-1, with D maybe TRBD1 (6 bases). Trimming pared 0 bases from V and 5 bases from J, leaving 11 bases between. Germline loops: CDR1 DFQATT, CDR2 SNEGSKA (reference sequence). CDR3 size: 13 residues. The CDR3 here is CSAREQGPHEQYF. The CDR3 nucleotides read TGCAGTGCTAGAGAACAGGGTCCCCACGAGCAGTACTTC.

The J gene is TRBJ2-3, the V gene TRBV5-1, with D perhaps TRBD1 or TRBD2 (5 bases each). Germline loops: CDR1 SGHRS, CDR2 YFSETQ. This CDR3 has 14 residues. V lost 2 bases and J lost 4, with 11 bases in between. CDR3: CASSFEGIADTQYF. CDR3 DNA sequence: TGCGCCAGCAGCTTCGAGGGGATCGCAGATACGCAGTATTTT.

This clonotype was recorded at least ten times. CDR3 DNA sequence: TGTGCCAGCAGTTTCGGACACCAGGAAGAGACCCAGTACTTC. Protein: CASSFGHQEETQYF. This rearrangement joins TRBV28 to TRBJ2-5; D might be TRBD1 (5 bases). The V gene's germline CDR1 is MDHEN and CDR2 SYDVKM. This CDR3 is 14 amino acids long. The V end lost 3 bases, the J end lost 3 bases, and 11 bases lay between the germline ends. The variable domain in full, with the rest retrieved from reference TRBV28 and TRBJ2-5, is DVKVTQSSRYLVKRTGEKVFLECVQDMDHENMFWYRQDPGLGLRLIYFSYDVKMKEKGDIPEGYSVSREKKERFSLILESASTNQTSMYLCASSFGHQEETQYFGPGTRLLVL.

This clonotype was detected ten times or more. The chain carries TRBV6-2 or TRBV6-3 and TRBJ2-1, with 9 bases lining up with TRBD2. The germline gives CDR1 MNHEY, CDR2 SVGEGT. This CDR3 has 14 residues. The junction had 7 bases not matched to a gene; V was cut back by 8 bases and J by 5 bases. The CDR3 region is CASAAGGVNNEQFF. The CDR3 DNA follows: TGTGCCAGCGCAGCGGGGGGCGTTAACAATGAGCAGTTCTTC.